These T cell receptor beta chains were read from a single sample in a study of blood T cell repertoires in COVID-19. Only in-frame clones appear in the TCRdb table, and some are missing; sequencing was by immunoSEQ multiplex PCR. The sample contains 400,000 to 450,000 clones, over 85% of which appear only once. Sequences were obtained from peripheral blood. Receptors originate from a man between 18 and 35 years old with COVID-19, enrolled during active disease. CDR3s leave out the opening cysteine and the closing phenylalanine or tryptophan. Each record gives: V gene, J gene, CDR3 protein.

TRBV5-1	TRBJ1-2	ASSPWDRVEANGYT
TRBV11-3	TRBJ2-2	ASKGPQGYTGELF
TRBV6-6	TRBJ1-2	ASSYPKAGDNYGYT
TRBV27	TRBJ2-1	ASAMGTGVGFPFFEQF
TRBV19	TRBJ2-5	ASSIRGAFQETQY
TRBV11-2	TRBJ2-3	ASTGGPSTDTQY
TRBV28	TRBJ2-7	ASSLPRQVHEQY
TRBV28	TRBJ1-4	ASSLDSPGKLF
TRBV25-1	TRBJ2-2	ASSEPTANTGELF
TRBV27	TRBJ1-2	ASSLLGQDYGYT
TRBV9	TRBJ1-1	ASSGTDTEAF
TRBV2	TRBJ1-4	ASAGQRTTNEKLF
TRBV5-1	TRBJ2-7	ASSPRDRGAGGRGEQY
TRBV24-1	TRBJ1-2	ATSGQGFNYGYT
TRBV12-5	TRBJ1-3	ASGSRTLGATIY
TRBV24-1	TRBJ1-2	ATSDPGQGASGYT
TRBV5-5	TRBJ2-3	ASSLAWSSPGTDTQY
TRBV2	TRBJ2-7	AGGLAVYEQY
TRBV11-2	TRBJ2-3	ASSLVSSGTSTDTQY
TRBV24-1	TRBJ2-7	ATSDFNNYEQY
TRBV7-2	TRBJ1-1	ASSLSDRHTEAF
TRBV20-1	TRBJ2-7	SASYRTGSDEQY
TRBV5-1	TRBJ1-1	ASSTQGVNTEAF
TRBV5-6	TRBJ2-5	ASSLMRGGYQETQY
TRBV30	TRBJ2-5	AWMGTGTLTQY
TRBV5-4	TRBJ2-1	ASSPPRDTYNEQF
TRBV11-2	TRBJ2-2	ASSIPGTTGELF
TRBV3-1/TRBV3-2	TRBJ2-5	ASSPSGTGGQTQY